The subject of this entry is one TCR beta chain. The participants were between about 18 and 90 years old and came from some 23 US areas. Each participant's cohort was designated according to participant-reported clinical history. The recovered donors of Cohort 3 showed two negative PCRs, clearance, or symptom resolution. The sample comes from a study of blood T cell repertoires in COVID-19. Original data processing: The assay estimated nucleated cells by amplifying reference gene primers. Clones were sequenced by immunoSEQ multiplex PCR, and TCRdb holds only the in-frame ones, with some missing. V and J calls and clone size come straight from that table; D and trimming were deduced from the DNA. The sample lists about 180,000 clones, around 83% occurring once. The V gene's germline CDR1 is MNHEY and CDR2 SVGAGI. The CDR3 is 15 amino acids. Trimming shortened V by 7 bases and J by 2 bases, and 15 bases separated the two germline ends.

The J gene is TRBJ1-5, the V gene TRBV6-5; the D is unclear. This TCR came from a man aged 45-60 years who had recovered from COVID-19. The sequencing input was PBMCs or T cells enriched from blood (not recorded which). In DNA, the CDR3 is TGTGCCAGCACGGGAGGAGACGGTCGCAATCAGCCCCAGCATTTT. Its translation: CASTGGDGRNQPQHF.